The present TCR beta chain was sequenced within a study of OX40 agonist ivuxolimab in advanced cancers. Across the whole study: With ivuxolimab, an agonistic anti-OX40 (CD134) antibody, patients were treated. Previous treatment with anti-PD-1, anti-PD-L1 or anti-CTLA-4 therapy was allowed; 35% to 50% had received some. Three individuals attained partial responses, comprising one hepatocellular carcinoma case and two cutaneous melanoma cases. Study-level results: On average, CD8+ T cells had more expanded clones than CD4+.

Generated by immunoSEQ multiplex PCR, the TCRdb table keeps only in-frame clones and is missing some. The sample carries 90,000 or so clones, approximately 90% recorded once. Germline lookup yields CDR1 MDHEN and CDR2 SYDVKM. Trimming took 5 bases from V and 1 from J; bases not matched to a gene: 8. The CDR3 extends over 15 amino acids. Note on this clone: The antigen is not known.

Sequencing used CD4+ or CD8+ T cells sorted from blood, obtained in a trial of the OX40 agonist ivuxolimab. The chain has TRBV28 and TRBJ2-7; 7 bases agree with TRBD1. The TCR originated in an adult with an advanced solid tumor such as melanoma, head and neck, liver or kidney cancer. The DNA of the CDR3 is TGTGCCAGCAGTGAAACAGGGGCCGGATCCTACGAGCAGTACTTC. Its protein product is CASSETGAGSYEQYF. The full variable domain, its missing parts supplied by reference TRBV28 and TRBJ2-7, is DVKVTQSSRYLVKRTGEKVFLECVQDMDHENMFWYRQDPGLGLRLIYFSYDVKMKEKGDIPEGYSVSREKKERFSLILESASTNQTSMYLCASSETGAGSYEQYFGPGTRLTVT.